The 8 T cell receptor beta chains below were found in one sample sequenced in a study of blood T cells in healthy people across ages. The use of a sample-barcoded 5' primer and a J-beta primer mix characterized a second PCR of about 7 to 12 cycles. TCRdb re-derived calls from the 5' RACE reads in MiXCR, one entry per CDR3 protein. There are under 2,000,000 distinct CDR3 sequences in the sample; approximately 50% occur only once, and 2% to 2.5% lies in the top ten. Material: blood. The receptors derive from a woman in her forties in good health.

The V gene is TRBV7-9, the J gene TRBJ1-6; no definite D call. CDR1 and CDR2 (germline): SEHNR, FQNEAQ (reference sequence). The CDR3 loop spans 14 amino acids. The germline V and J ends were trimmed by 5 bases and 10 bases, with 15 bases remaining between them. This CDR3 reads CASSPRQWNSPLHF. CDR3 nucleotides: TGTGCCAGCAGCCCCCGTCAATGGAACTCACCCCTCCACTTT.

The rearrangement uses TRBV20-1 and TRBJ2-4; D might be TRBD2 (6 bases). Between the trimmed V and J ends, which lost 3 bases and 0 bases, there was a span of 15 bases. The CDR3 spans 16 residues. Germline assignment: CDR1 DFQATT and CDR2 SNEGSKA (reference sequence). The CDR3 coding sequence is TGCAGTGCTAGGGATAGCGGTACTCTAGCCAAAAACATTCAGTACTTC. This translates into CSARDSGTLAKNIQYF.

This clonotype has just one count. The rearrangement links TRBV7-2 to TRBJ1-2; TRBD1 agrees at 8 bases. The CDR3 is made up of 15 amino acids. Trimming took 5 bases from V and 2 from J; bases not matched to a gene: 7. CDR1 is SGHTA, CDR2 FQGNSA, per germline. CDR3 DNA sequence: TGTGCCAGCAGCGACTCGGACAGGGAGAACTATGGCTACACCTTC. This sequence encodes CASSDSDRENYGYTF. The full variable domain, completed using reference TRBV7-2 and TRBJ1-2, is GAGVSQSPSNKVTEKGKDVELRCDPISGHTALYWYRQSLGQGLEFLIYFQGNSAPDKSGLPSDRFSAERTGGSVSTLTIQRTQQEDSAVYLCASSDSDRENYGYTFGSGTRLTVV.

V and J are TRBV20-1 and TRBJ2-1; 11 bases match TRBD2. The ends lost 2 bases at V and 4 bases at J; junction bases unmatched: 7. Looked up from germline, CDR1 is DFQATT and CDR2 is SNEGSKA (reference sequence). This CDR3 has 16 amino acids. DNA for the CDR3: TGCAGTGCTAGACGACTAGCGGGGAGATTTTACAATGAGCAGTTCTTC. Its protein product is CSARRLAGRFYNEQFF.

This clonotype was detected only a few times. The CDR3 is CASSRDPMAETQYF. The CDR3 DNA sequence: TGTGCCAGCAGCAGGGACCCGATGGCAGAGACCCAGTACTTC. The chain combines TRBV7-9 with TRBJ2-5; possibly TRBD1 or TRBD2 for D (5 bases each). This CDR3 has 14 residues. V lost 5 bases, J lost 4 bases, and 14 bases lay in between. CDR1 and CDR2 from the germline V gene are SEHNR and FQNEAQ (reference sequence).

This clonotype was detected only a few times. The chain combines TRBV20-1 with TRBJ1-2; 7 positions match TRBD1. This CDR3 comprises 15 residues. Germline V CDR1 and CDR2: DFQATT, SNEGSKA (reference sequence). With V trimmed by 3 bases and J by 2 bases, 9 bases remained unmatched. CDR3 loop: CSASGGQTSNYGYTF. DNA of the CDR3: TGCAGTGCTAGCGGGGGACAGACCTCGAACTATGGCTACACCTTC.

The V and J genes are TRBV12-3 or TRBV12-4 and TRBJ2-7, with D maybe TRBD2 (6 bases). The end of the DNA fits TRBJ2-5 better, so the J call may be wrong. This CDR3 has 15 amino acids. CDR3 bases: TGTGCCAGCAGCCCCCAGGGACTGTTGGGAGGGACCCAGTACTTC. It translates to CASSPQGLLGGTQYF.

This chain uses TRBV5-5 with TRBJ2-1; TRBD1 aligns across 10 bases. This CDR3 spans 14 amino acids. Germline V CDR1 and CDR2: SGHKS, YYEKEE (reference sequence). With 0 bases clipped from V and 10 bases from J, the junction kept 4 bases outside the gene matches. CDR3 residues: CASSLGGQGYEQFF. CDR3 nucleotides: TGTGCCAGCAGCTTGGGGGGACAGGGGTACGAGCAGTTCTTC. Supplemented by reference TRBV5-5 and TRBJ2-1, the full variable domain reads DAGVTQSPTHLIKTRGQQVTLRCSPISGHKSVSWYQQVLGQGPQFIFQYYEKEERGRGNFPDRFSARQFPNYSSELNVNALLLGDSALYLCASSLGGQGYEQFFGPGTRLTVL.